This TCR beta chain was captured by sequencing in a study of PD-1 blockade in classical Hodgkin lymphoma. Per germline, CDR1 SEHNR and CDR2 FQNEAQ (reference sequence). The CDR3 sequence is 15 residues long. V lost 5 bases and J 0 bases, leaving 12 bases between the germline ends. All patients experienced relapse after autologous stem cell transplantation, and brentuximab vedotin exposure was variable. Concerning this clone: Its specificity is unknown.

Regarding the study as a whole: Baseline TCR diversity was reportedly lower in newly diagnosed patients than in healthy donors. It was reported as lower still in relapsed/refractory patients. Newly diagnosed patients had diversity similar to the baseline diversity of complete responders.

Using immunoSEQ multiplex PCR, the repertoire was profiled, and TCRdb retains in-frame clones only, with some absent. The repertoire includes about 20,000 clones, 65% to 90% of them detected once, and more than 20% sits in the top ten. The rearrangement joins TRBV7-9 to TRBJ2-3; possible D gene TRBD2, 6 bases. This clonotype originated in a human donor with classical Hodgkin lymphoma. Sequenced here: peripheral blood mononuclear cells (PBMCs), sampled at baseline. CDR3 residues: CASSLRRGSTDTQYF. Here the CDR3 DNA reads TGTGCCAGCAGCCTTCGCCGGGGGAGCACAGATACGCAGTATTTT.